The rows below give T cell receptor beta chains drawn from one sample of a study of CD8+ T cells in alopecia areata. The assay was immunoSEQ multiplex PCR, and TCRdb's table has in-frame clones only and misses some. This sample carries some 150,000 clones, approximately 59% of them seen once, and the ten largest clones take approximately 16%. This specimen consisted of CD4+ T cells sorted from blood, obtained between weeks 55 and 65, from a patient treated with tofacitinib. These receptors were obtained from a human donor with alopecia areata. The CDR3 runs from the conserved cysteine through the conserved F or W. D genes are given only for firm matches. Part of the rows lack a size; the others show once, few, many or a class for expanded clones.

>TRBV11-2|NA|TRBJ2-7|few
CASSSGLYEQYF
TGTGCCAGCAGCTCGGGGCTTTACGAGCAGTACTTC
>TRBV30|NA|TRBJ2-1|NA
CAWSRFDYNEQFF
TGTGCCTGGAGTCGGTTCGATTACAATGAGCAGTTCTTC
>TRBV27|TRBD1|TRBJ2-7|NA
CASSDTGQSYEQYF
TGTGCCAGCAGCGACACGGGACAGTCCTACGAGCAGTACTTC
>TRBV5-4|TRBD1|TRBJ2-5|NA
CASTPPGTAQETQYF
TGTGCCAGTACCCCACCAGGGACAGCCCAAGAGACCCAGTACTTC
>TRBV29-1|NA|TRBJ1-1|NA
CSAKRTNEAFF
TGCAGCGCCAAGCGGACCAATGAAGCTTTCTTT
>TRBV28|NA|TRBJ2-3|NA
CASSSMTTSTDTQYF
TGTGCCAGCAGTTCCATGACGACTAGCACAGATACGCAGTATTTT
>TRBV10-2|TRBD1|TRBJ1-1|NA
CASSRGPASTEAFF
TGCGCCAGCAGTAGGGGGCCGGCTTCAACTGAAGCTTTCTTT
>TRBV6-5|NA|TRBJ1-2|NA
CASSYVEGNYGYTF
TGTGCCAGCAGTTACGTGGAGGGCAACTATGGCTACACCTTC
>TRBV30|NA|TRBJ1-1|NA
CAWKADTEAFF
TGTGCCTGGAAAGCGGACACTGAAGCTTTCTTT
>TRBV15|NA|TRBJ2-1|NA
CATSRGTGYSYNEQFF
TGTGCCACCAGCAGAGGAACGGGATACTCCTACAATGAGCAGTTCTTC
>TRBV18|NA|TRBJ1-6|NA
CASSHRDTNNSPLHF
TGTGCCAGCTCGCACCGGGACACGAATAATTCACCCCTCCACTTT
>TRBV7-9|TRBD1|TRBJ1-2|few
CASSRGTAYGYTF
TGTGCCAGCAGCCGAGGGACAGCCTATGGCTACACCTTC
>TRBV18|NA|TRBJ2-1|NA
CASSPTTPFNEQFF
TGTGCCAGCTCACCTACTACCCCGTTCAATGAGCAGTTCTTC
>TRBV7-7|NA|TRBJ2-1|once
CASSLNPDPHNEQFF
TGTGCTAGCAGCTTAAATCCAGACCCCCACAATGAGCAGTTCTTC